This T cell receptor beta chain was documented in a study of CXCR3-negative and CXCR3-positive naive CD8 T cells. Worth noting for this clonotype: Its antigen remains unidentified.

There are 11 residues in the CDR3. Per germline, CDR1 MNHEY and CDR2 SVGAGI. TRB cDNA libraries were made by UMI-labeled 5' RACE. TCRdb reprocessed the 5' RACE reads, with one entry per CDR3 protein and no DNA. In total, the table holds roughly 110,000 distinct CDR3 sequences. Study-wide findings and caveats: More hydrophobic TRB CDR3s were found in CXCR3-positive naive cells than in CXCR3-negative naive cells. In both naive subsets diversity was comparably high, whereas memory CD8+ cells showed much lower diversity.

This clonotype was obtained from a human donor in good health. Some clones in this sample may be carry-over from other donors' samples. The chain employs TRBV6-5 and TRBJ2-1. Sequences were obtained from naive CXCR3+ CD8+ T cells from blood. As for subset: CD45RO-CCR7+CD27+CD95- naive CD8+ T cells expressing CXCR3 (TNR3+). The CDR3 spells CASGYEDYQFF.